A single sample is the source of the 23 T cell receptor beta chains below, sequenced in a study of blood T cell repertoires in COVID-19. Libraries were prepared by immunoSEQ multiplex PCR; TCRdb keeps only in-frame clonotypes and omits some of them. This table holds roughly 300,000 clones, around 83% found once. Material for sequencing was peripheral blood. The receptors come from a woman aged 45-65 years with acute or convalescent COVID-19.

V is TRBV7-2 and J is TRBJ1-6; D not certain. Trimming removed 4 bases at V and 9 bases at J, with 7 bases between. The germline V gene has CDR1 SGHTA and CDR2 FQGNSA. This CDR3 has 12 amino acids. The CDR3 DNA reads as TGTGCCAGCAGCTCTCCGGGTTCACCCCTCCACTTT. It translates to CASSSPGSPLHF.

V is TRBV12-5 and J is TRBJ1-5; TRBD1 aligns across 7 bases. With V trimmed by 7 bases and J by 2 bases, 2 bases remained unmatched. The length of the CDR3 is 13 residues. The germline gives CDR1 LGHNT, CDR2 FRNRAP. CDR3 DNA: TGTGCTAGTGCTGGGACAGGCAATCAGCCCCAGCATTTT. It codes for CASAGTGNQPQHF. The variable domain in full, with the rest retrieved from reference TRBV12-5 and TRBJ1-5, is DARVTQTPRHKVTEMGQEVTMRCQPILGHNTVFWYRQTMMQGLELLAYFRNRAPLDDSGMPKDRFSAEMPDATLATLKIQPSEPRDSAVYFCASAGTGNQPQHFGDGTRLSIL.

This clone was counted a few times. The chain combines TRBV5-4 with TRBJ1-2; D is ambiguous. The CDR3 has 12 amino acids. V lost 7 bases, J lost 2 bases, and 9 bases lay in between. Per the germline V gene, CDR1 is SGHNT and CDR2 is YYREEE (reference sequence). CDR3 coding DNA: TGTGCCAGCGCCCAGACAAACTATGGCTACACCTTC. Its protein product is CASAQTNYGYTF.

This chain connects TRBV9 to TRBJ2-3, with TRBD2 matching over 7 bases. CDR3 size: 15 residues. Looked up from germline, CDR1 is SGDLS and CDR2 is YYNGEE. Trimming took 0 bases from V and 2 from J; bases not matched to a gene: 3. CDR3 DNA sequence: TGTGCCAGCAGCGTAGAGGGGAGGGCCACAGATACGCAGTATTTT. Its protein is CASSVEGRATDTQYF.

The chain uses TRBV21-1 and TRBJ1-2. TRBV21-1 is described as a pseudogene. The CDR3 is made up of 14 amino acids. CDR3 amino acids: CASSKAGGRCGYTF. The CDR3, as DNA: TGTGCCAGCAGCAAAGCCGGGGGTCGGTGTGGCTACACCTTC.

This chain connects TRBV5-1 to TRBJ2-1; 10 bases are shared with TRBD1. The CDR3 loop spans 15 amino acids. V shed 6 bases and J 6 bases; nucleotides not matched to a gene: 9. Germline loops: CDR1 SGHRS, CDR2 YFSETQ. The CDR3 sequence is CASKIGTGDFNEQFF. DNA of the CDR3: TGCGCCAGCAAAATAGGGACAGGGGATTTCAATGAGCAGTTCTTC.

V is TRBV6-1 and J is TRBJ2-2; the match to TRBD2 covers 11 bases. The junction had 0 bases not matched to a gene; V was cut back by 0 bases and J by 6 bases. The CDR3 covers 15 residues. Germline V CDR1 and CDR2: MNHNS, SASEGT. CDR3 DNA sequence: TGTGCCAGCAGTGAAGCTAGCGGGGGGGCCGGGGAGCTGTTTTTT. The encoded protein is CASSEASGGAGELFF.

The J gene is TRBJ2-6, the V gene TRBV4-1; D remains ambiguous. CDR3 length: 14 residues. Between the trimmed V and J ends, which lost 4 bases and 0 bases, there was a span of 4 bases. Germline CDR1 MGHRA, CDR2 YSYEKL. CDR3 in amino acids: CASSLFSGANVLTF. The CDR3, as DNA: TGCGCCAGCAGCCTCTTCTCTGGGGCCAACGTCCTGACTTTC.

This clone occurred once. The chain joins TRBV19 to TRBJ1-6; D unclear. The CDR3 consists of 16 residues. Germline lookup yields CDR1 LNHDA and CDR2 SQIVND (reference sequence). V lost 5 bases, J lost 5 bases, and 16 bases lay in between. CDR3 nucleotides: TGTGCCAGTAGTGAGGCAGGAAGGAGGGATAATTCACCCCTCCACTTT. It translates to CASSEAGRRDNSPLHF.

A word on this clone: In the same sample, other DNA sequences code for this CDR3. The genes are TRBV9 and TRBJ1-2; TRBD1 matches 11 bases. After removal of 2 bases from V and 4 bases from J, the junction contained 1 base not matched to a gene. The CDR3 runs to 14 residues. CDR1 is SGDLS and CDR2 is YYNGEE in the germline V gene. Here the CDR3 DNA reads TGTGCCAGCAGCGTGGGACAGGGGGTCTATGGCTACACCTTC. Encoded protein: CASSVGQGVYGYTF.

This clone was counted once. The chain joins TRBV18 to TRBJ2-1; unclear D gene. The CDR3 covers 16 residues. The V and J ends lost 3 bases and 1 base respectively, with 13 bases between them. CDR1 KGHSH and CDR2 LQKENI come from the germline V gene. CDR3: CASSPQASPSYNEQFF. The CDR3 DNA reads as TGTGCCAGCTCACCTCAAGCGTCCCCATCCTACAATGAGCAGTTCTTC.

This chain links TRBV6-4 with TRBJ2-1; 9 nucleotides match TRBD2. J lost 6 bases, V lost 3 bases, and 9 bases had no gene match. The CDR3 length is 16 residues. The V gene's germline CDR1 is MRHNA and CDR2 SNTAGT. The CDR3 loop reads CASSDDAGGPANEQFF. Written as DNA, the CDR3 is TGTGCCAGCAGTGATGATGCGGGGGGGCCCGCCAATGAGCAGTTCTTC.

V and J are TRBV7-9 and TRBJ2-1; 11 nucleotides line up with TRBD2. The CDR3 sequence is 16 residues long. Trimming cost V 5 bases and J 7 bases; bases outside gene matches: 10. CDR1 is SEHNR and CDR2 is FQNEAQ in the germline V gene (reference sequence). CDR3 nucleotide sequence: TGTGCCAGCAGCCCCATAGCGGGGGGGCCCGGGAATGAGCAGTTCTTC. This codes for CASSPIAGGPGNEQFF.

This clone has a handful of counts. The V gene is TRBV9, the J gene TRBJ2-2; tentative D call: TRBD1 (6 bases). V gave up 7 bases and J gave up 1 base, with 17 bases separating them. From germline, CDR1 is SGDLS and CDR2 YYNGEE. This CDR3 is 16 amino acids long. The CDR3 coding sequence is TGTGCCAGCTCATCCTCCAAACAGGGGAACACCGGGGAGCTGTTTTTT. Its translation is CASSSSKQGNTGELFF.

For this clone: This sample also contains other DNA sequences that code for the same CDR3. V usage is TRBV10-3 and J usage is TRBJ1-1, with D unresolved. Germline V lookup: CDR1 ENHRY, CDR2 SYGVKD. V was trimmed by 4 bases and J by 2 bases, leaving 5 bases between them. This CDR3 has 12 residues. The CDR3 here is CAISGGNTEAFF. In DNA, the CDR3 is TGTGCCATCAGTGGAGGCAACACTGAAGCTTTCTTT.

The CDR3 nucleotides read TGTGCCATCAGTGAGTCCACAGGGACTGAAGCTTTCTTT. It encodes CAISESTGTEAFF. The V call is TRBV10-3, the J call TRBJ1-1; TRBD1 might be the D (6 bases). Trimming took off 0 bases at V and 5 bases at J, with 7 bases between the two ends. Germline loops: CDR1 ENHRY, CDR2 SYGVKD. The CDR3 spans 13 residues.

The table lists this clone with a few counts. The chain couples TRBV19 to TRBJ1-1; TRBD1 is a possible D gene (5 bases). This CDR3 comprises 14 residues. CDR1 is LNHDA and CDR2 is SQIVND in the germline V gene (reference sequence). Trimming shortened V by 8 bases and J by 2 bases, and 15 bases separated the two germline ends. Here the CDR3 reads CASVGRGLNTEAFF. The CDR3, as DNA: TGTGCCAGTGTTGGGAGGGGCCTTAACACTGAAGCTTTCTTT.

The V gene is TRBV29-1, the J gene TRBJ2-1; TRBD2 is a possible D gene (5 bases). CDR3 size: 14 residues. The V and J ends lost 5 bases and 0 bases respectively, with 11 bases between them. CDR1 is SQVTM, CDR2 ANQGSEA, per germline. As DNA, the CDR3 is TGCAGCGTTCCTGGACTGTTCTCCTACAATGAGCAGTTCTTC. Translating it yields CSVPGLFSYNEQFF.

The genes are TRBV6-4 and TRBJ1-1; the match to TRBD1 covers 8 bases. With 5 bases clipped from V and 5 bases from J, the junction kept 4 bases outside the gene matches. CDR3 size: 13 residues. CDR1 is MRHNA, CDR2 SNTAGT, per germline. The CDR3 DNA is TGTGCCAGCAGTCTTACAGGGGGGACTGAAGCTTTCTTT. This sequence encodes CASSLTGGTEAFF.

V is TRBV21-1 and J is TRBJ2-7; no DNA check was done on the table's D call, TRBD1. TRBV21-1 is a known pseudogene. This CDR3 is 13 amino acids long. The CDR3 bases are TGTGGAGCGTGGAACCCCGTAAGGGGAGAGCAGTACTTC. Its translation: CGAWNPVRGEQYF.

The J gene is TRBJ1-2, the V gene TRBV5-1; 10 bases fit TRBD1. CDR1 and CDR2 from the germline V gene are SGHRS and YFSETQ. The ends lost 4 bases at V and 5 bases at J; junction bases unmatched: 5. The CDR3 is 14 amino acids. The CDR3 is CASSRDRGGYGYTF. CDR3 coding DNA: TGCGCCAGCAGCAGGGACAGGGGTGGATATGGCTACACCTTC. The full variable domain, its missing parts supplied by reference TRBV5-1 and TRBJ1-2, is KAGVTQTPRYLIKTRGQQVTLSCSPISGHRSVSWYQQTPGQGLQFLFEYFSETQRNKGNFPGRFSGRQFSNSRSEMNVSTLELGDSALYLCASSRDRGGYGYTFGSGTRLTVV.

The genes are TRBV9 and TRBJ1-5; 11 bases are shared with TRBD1. V lost 3 bases, J lost 6 bases, and 8 bases stayed unmatched. From germline, CDR1 is SGDLS and CDR2 YYNGEE. The CDR3 has 16 amino acids. The CDR3 DNA follows: TGTGCCAGCAGCGCCGGGGCCGGGACAGGGGGTCAGCCCCAGCATTTT. It yields the protein CASSAGAGTGGQPQHF.

The chain carries TRBV6-5 and TRBJ1-2, with D perhaps TRBD1 (5 bases). Germline V gene data show CDR1 as MNHEY and CDR2 as SVGAGI. The CDR3 loop spans 14 amino acids. With 2 bases removed from V and 2 bases from J, the gap between germline ends came to 9 bases. The CDR3 DNA follows: TGTGCCAGCAGTTACAGGGGAGGGAACTATGGCTACACCTTC. This sequence encodes CASSYRGGNYGYTF.